The 13 T cell receptor beta chains given below trace back to one sample, sequenced in a study of OX40 agonist ivuxolimab in advanced cancers. Some clones are missing from TCRdb's copy, which holds only in-frame ones; the method was immunoSEQ multiplex PCR. The sample contains 35,000 or so clones, around nine tenths of which appear only once. The sequencing here drew on CD4+ or CD8+ T cells sorted from blood, taken in a trial of the OX40 agonist ivuxolimab. The receptors come from an adult with an advanced solid tumor such as melanoma, head and neck, liver or kidney cancer.

This clone was recorded only once. This sequence joins TRBV7-9 and TRBJ2-5; 7 nucleotides line up with TRBD1. This CDR3 is built from 15 residues. V shed 5 bases and J 2 bases; nucleotides not matched to a gene: 8. CDR1 is SEHNR and CDR2 is FQNEAQ in the germline V gene (reference sequence). CDR3 DNA sequence: TGTGCCAGCAGCACCCAGGGACAGCCGCAAGAGACCCAGTACTTC. Translated: CASSTQGQPQETQYF.

The chain has TRBV27 and TRBJ2-5, with 10 bases identical to TRBD2. J gave up 4 bases and V 2 bases, and 10 bases lay outside the gene matches. The CDR3 runs to 17 residues. Germline V CDR1 and CDR2: MNHEY, SMNVEV (reference sequence). The CDR3 DNA reads as TGTGCCAGCAGTTTAAGGAGCGGGAGGGCCACGCGAGAGACCCAGTACTTC. It specifies CASSLRSGRATRETQYF.

V is TRBV11-2 and J is TRBJ2-3; 8 nucleotides align to TRBD2. Germline loops: CDR1 SGHAT, CDR2 FQNNGV. The CDR3 spans 15 residues. V lost 5 bases and J lost 4; bases outside the gene matches: 8. The CDR3 loop is CASSPLAVVSDTQYF. For the CDR3, the DNA is TGTGCCAGCAGCCCACTAGCGGTCGTCTCAGATACGCAGTATTTT.

This clone has only a few counts. This rearrangement joins TRBV6-5 to TRBJ2-2; 7 bases match TRBD2. V shed 6 bases and J 4 bases; nucleotides not matched to a gene: 8. The CDR3 runs 15 residues. Germline V gene lookup returns CDR1 MNHEY and CDR2 SVGAGI. CDR3 in amino acids: CASSPTWGGTGELFF. The CDR3 region has the DNA TGTGCCAGCAGCCCTACCTGGGGGGGCACCGGGGAGCTGTTTTTT.

The chain has TRBV30 and TRBJ2-7; unclear D gene. Deletions cut 2 bases from V and 3 bases from J, with 8 bases between. This CDR3 is built from 12 residues. The germline CDR1 and CDR2 sequences are GTSNPN and SVGIG (reference sequence). The CDR3 loop is CAWSREIYEQYF. CDR3 bases: TGTGCCTGGAGTCGAGAGATCTACGAGCAGTACTTC.

The CDR3 region is CASGAPASGRNEQYF. The CDR3 nucleotides are TGTGCCAGCGGGGCCCCTGCTAGCGGGAGGAACGAGCAGTACTTC. The gene calls are TRBV6-5 and TRBJ2-7; 11 bases align to TRBD2. This CDR3 region has 15 residues. V shed 8 bases, J shed 5 bases, and the junction held 11 bases outside the gene matches. Germline CDR1 MNHEY, CDR2 SVGAGI.

The chain recombines TRBV6-6 with TRBJ1-1; 7 bases line up with TRBD1. Unmatched junction bases numbered 12, after V lost 3 bases and J lost 11 bases. CDR1 is MNHNY, CDR2 SVGAGI, per germline (reference sequence). The CDR3 is 14 residues long. CDR3 sequence (DNA): TGTGCCAGCAGTTATCCTCGACAGGGCCGGGAGGCTTTCTTT. Translated, it gives CASSYPRQGREAFF.

The chain couples TRBV5-4 to TRBJ2-3; TRBD2 matches at 8 bases. Germline V gene sequence: CDR1 SGHNT, CDR2 YYREEE (reference sequence). The CDR3 extends over 15 amino acids. The ends lost 7 bases at V and 0 bases at J; junction bases unmatched: 7. The CDR3 loop reads CASFPGRGSTDTQYF. In nucleotides, the CDR3 is TGTGCCAGCTTCCCCGGGAGGGGTAGCACAGATACGCAGTATTTT.

The chain is built from TRBV5-1 and TRBJ2-1; D may be TRBD2 (6 bases). Germline CDR1 SGHRS, CDR2 YFSETQ. Trimming shortened V by 0 bases and J by 10 bases, and 14 bases separated the two germline ends. The CDR3 totals 14 residues. DNA for the CDR3: TGCGCCAGCAGCTTGGACAGCGGAGGGAGGGAGCAGTTCTTC. Protein: CASSLDSGGREQFF.

The rearrangement uses TRBV6-1 and TRBJ2-1; D possibly uses TRBD1 or TRBD2 (5 bases each). The CDR3 length is 12 residues. Germline V CDR1 and CDR2: MNHNS, SASEGT. V gave up 8 bases and J gave up 0 bases, with 5 bases separating them. Here the CDR3 DNA reads TGTGCCAGCGGGGGCTCCTACAATGAGCAGTTCTTC. Amino acids: CASGGSYNEQFF.

Only one count was recorded for this clone. The J gene is TRBJ2-5, the V gene TRBV5-4; D uncertain. The CDR3 is 14 residues long. The germline V gene has CDR1 SGHNT and CDR2 YYREEE (reference sequence). V lost 3 bases, J lost 2 bases, and 11 bases lay in between. CDR3 loop: CASSYKQTQETQYF. DNA of the CDR3: TGTGCCAGCAGCTACAAGCAGACACAAGAGACCCAGTACTTC. Drawing the rest from reference TRBV5-4 and TRBJ2-5, the complete variable domain is ETGVTQSPTHLIKTRGQQVTLRCSSQSGHNTVSWYQQALGQGPQFIFQYYREEENGRGNFPPRFSGLQFPNYSSELNVNALELDDSALYLCASSYKQTQETQYFGPGTRLLVL.

This clone was counted once. The chain has TRBV9 and TRBJ1-4; possibly TRBD1 for D (5 bases). The length of the CDR3 is 15 residues. Germline CDR1 SGDLS, CDR2 YYNGEE. V was clipped by 3 bases and J by 0 bases, with 9 bases between them. The CDR3 DNA reads as TGTGCCAGCAGCGCCCTAGGGGCAACTAATGAAAAACTGTTTTTT. Protein: CASSALGATNEKLFF.

The V and J genes are TRBV19 and TRBJ2-5, with no clear D. The CDR3 consists of 14 residues. V shed 2 bases and J shed 1 base, with 8 bases lying between them. CDR1 and CDR2 from the germline V gene are LNHDA and SQIVND (reference sequence). The chain's CDR3 is CASSIYRAQETQYF. CDR3 nucleotide sequence: TGTGCCAGTAGTATATACAGAGCCCAAGAGACCCAGTACTTC.